The 26 T cell receptor beta chains below were found in one sample sequenced in a study of blood T cell repertoires in COVID-19. Sequenced by immunoSEQ multiplex PCR; TCRdb stores in-frame clones only, minus some. The sample includes 400,000 to 500,000 clones, roughly 90% of them seen just once. The specimen was PBMCs or T cells enriched from blood (not recorded which). All receptors come from a woman aged 18-29 years who had been exposed to COVID-19.

This clone is a singleton in its sample. This sequence joins TRBV2 and TRBJ1-1, with D perhaps TRBD1 (5 bases). With 3 bases removed from V and 9 bases from J, the gap between germline ends came to 11 bases. This CDR3 has 12 residues. Germline V gene sequence: CDR1 SNHLY, CDR2 FYNNEI. The CDR3 sequence: CASSDRVSKAFF. The CDR3 DNA is TGTGCCAGCAGTGACAGGGTCTCGAAAGCTTTCTTT.

This clone was detected only a few times. The chain carries TRBV3-1 (or the pseudogene TRBV3-2) and TRBJ2-3; 8 nucleotides match TRBD2. The V gene's germline CDR1 is LGHDT and CDR2 YNNKEL (reference sequence). Trimming at V came to 1 base and at J to 4 bases, leaving 4 bases not matched to a gene. The CDR3 is made up of 15 amino acids. DNA of the CDR3: TGTGCCAGCAGCCAAGGCGGGAGGTTGGCAGATACGCAGTATTTT. It codes for CASSQGGRLADTQYF.

This chain uses TRBV15 with TRBJ1-2, with D maybe TRBD1 (6 bases). Germline lookup yields CDR1 LNHNV and CDR2 YYDKDF (reference sequence). The CDR3 contains 13 residues. V lost 0 bases and J lost 8, with 10 bases in between. The CDR3 DNA reads as TGTGCCACCAGCAGAGAGGGGGCCGCCGGCTACACCTTC. Its translation: CATSREGAAGYTF.

CDR3 residues: CAWSAVSAPLHF. The CDR3 DNA reads as TGTGCCTGGAGTGCCGTATCAGCACCCCTCCACTTT. V gene TRBV30 combines with J gene TRBJ1-6, with D uncertain. V lost 1 base and J lost 11, with 9 bases in between. This CDR3 has 12 residues. Germline V gene lookup returns CDR1 GTSNPN and CDR2 SVGIG (reference sequence).

This clone showed up just once. The chain carries TRBV28 and TRBJ2-3, with D tentatively TRBD2 (6 bases). CDR1 and CDR2 from the germline V gene are MDHEN and SYDVKM. The CDR3 extends over 17 amino acids. V dropped 3 bases and J dropped 1 base, with 17 bases sitting between them. The CDR3 nucleotides are TGTGCCAGCAGTTTGTTCGGAGGGCAAGGAGGCACAGATACGCAGTATTTT. The encoded protein is CASSLFGGQGGTDTQYF.

This clone has a handful of counts. The CDR3 sequence: CAWSGLGGRGAKNIQYF. The CDR3 DNA is TGTGCCTGGAGTGGCCTGGGGGGGCGCGGGGCCAAAAACATTCAGTACTTC. The chain recombines TRBV30 with TRBJ2-4; D might be TRBD2 (7 bases). Deletions cut 1 base from V and 1 base from J, with 17 bases between. The CDR3 sequence is 17 residues long. Germline loops: CDR1 GTSNPN, CDR2 SVGIG (reference sequence).

V usage is TRBV9 and J usage is TRBJ2-1; the match to TRBD2 covers 15 bases. The germline V gene has CDR1 SGDLS and CDR2 YYNGEE. J lost 7 bases, V lost 3 bases, and 5 bases had no gene match. The CDR3 spans 16 residues. The CDR3 sequence is CASSAGLAGGKNEQFF. The CDR3 DNA is TGTGCCAGCAGCGCAGGACTAGCGGGAGGGAAAAATGAGCAGTTCTTC.

This chain uses TRBV4-1 with TRBJ1-6; D is unclear. There are 12 residues in the CDR3. Trimming removed 8 bases at V and 14 bases at J, with 16 bases between. Germline CDR1 reads MGHRA; CDR2 reads YSYEKL. CDR3 residues: CASHLPGSTLHF. The CDR3, as DNA: TGCGCCAGCCACCTCCCAGGCAGCACCCTCCACTTT.

The V and J genes are TRBV5-6 and TRBJ2-1; TRBD2 matches 9 bases. Germline CDR1 and CDR2: SGHDT and YYEEEE. There are 16 residues in the CDR3. Trimming removed 5 bases from V and 0 bases from J; junction bases left unmatched: 6. The CDR3 loop is CASRESGRSSYNEQFF. CDR3 DNA sequence: TGTGCCAGCAGAGAGAGCGGGAGGAGCTCCTACAATGAGCAGTTCTTC. The complete variable domain, with remaining parts taken from reference TRBV5-6 and TRBJ2-1, reads DAGVTQSPTHLIKTRGQQVTLRCSPKSGHDTVSWYQQALGQGPQFIFQYYEEEERQRGNFPDRFSGHQFPNYSSELNVNALLLGDSALYLCASRESGRSSYNEQFFGPGTRLTVL.

The chain links TRBV29-1 to TRBJ1-2; D possibly corresponds to TRBD1 (6 bases). V was pared by 6 bases and J by 8 bases, with 13 bases between. The CDR3 totals 11 residues. Looked up from germline, CDR1 is SQVTM and CDR2 is ANQGSEA. CDR3 bases: TGCAGCGTCACAGGGACCGGCGGCTACACCTTC. Translation: CSVTGTGGYTF.

The chain employs TRBV27 and TRBJ2-5; possible D gene TRBD2, 6 bases. CDR3 size: 16 residues. The germline CDR1 and CDR2 sequences are MNHEY and SMNVEV (reference sequence). Trimming stripped 2 bases from V and 2 bases from J, with 15 bases between. CDR3 residues: CASSLSLLAVQETQYF. The CDR3 DNA reads as TGTGCCAGCAGTTTAAGCTTACTAGCTGTTCAAGAGACCCAGTACTTC.

The count of this clone is one. The genes are TRBV11-3 and TRBJ2-7; perhaps TRBD2 as D (5 bases). The CDR3 has 13 amino acids. The V end was cut by 5 bases, the J end by 0 bases, with 8 bases between. Germline CDR1 reads SGHNT; CDR2 reads YENEEA. This chain's CDR3 is CASSHTSSYEQYF. In DNA form, the CDR3 reads TGTGCCAGCAGCCACACTAGCTCCTACGAGCAGTACTTC. The variable domain in full, with the rest retrieved from reference TRBV11-3 and TRBJ2-7, is EAGVVQSPRYKIIEKKQPVAFWCNPISGHNTLYWYLQNLGQGPELLIRYENEEAVDDSQLPKDRFSAERLKGVDSTLKIQPAELGDSAVYLCASSHTSSYEQYFGPGTRLTVT.

The chain couples TRBV28 to TRBJ2-2; D is unresolved. V lost 7 bases and J 0 bases, leaving 6 bases between the germline ends. This CDR3 is 13 amino acids long. Germline V gene lookup returns CDR1 MDHEN and CDR2 SYDVKM. CDR3 amino acids: CASNLANTGELFF. In DNA form, the CDR3 reads TGTGCCAGCAACCTAGCGAACACCGGGGAGCTGTTTTTT. Full variable domain (rest looked up from reference TRBV28 and TRBJ2-2): DVKVTQSSRYLVKRTGEKVFLECVQDMDHENMFWYRQDPGLGLRLIYFSYDVKMKEKGDIPEGYSVSREKKERFSLILESASTNQTSMYLCASNLANTGELFFGEGSRLTVL.

The J gene is TRBJ2-1, the V gene TRBV28; 9 nucleotides align to TRBD2. The CDR3 covers 15 residues. J lost 8 bases, V lost 2 bases, and 7 bases had no gene match. Germline assignment: CDR1 MDHEN and CDR2 SYDVKM. DNA for the CDR3: TGTGCCAGCAGTTTAGCGGCTAGCGGGATCTATGAGCAGTTCTTC. This translates into CASSLAASGIYEQFF.

The V and J genes are TRBV7-2 and TRBJ1-4; D remains unclear. The CDR3 is 15 residues long. The V and J ends lost 5 bases and 3 bases respectively, with 13 bases between them. Germline V lookup: CDR1 SGHTA, CDR2 FQGNSA. CDR3 region: CASSPTGLPNEKLFF. CDR3 nucleotide sequence: TGTGCCAGCAGCCCGACCGGGTTACCTAATGAAAAACTGTTTTTT. Complete variable domain (other parts from reference TRBV7-2 and TRBJ1-4): GAGVSQSPSNKVTEKGKDVELRCDPISGHTALYWYRQSLGQGLEFLIYFQGNSAPDKSGLPSDRFSAERTGGSVSTLTIQRTQQEDSAVYLCASSPTGLPNEKLFFGSGTQLSVL.

The J gene is TRBJ2-3, the V gene TRBV11-2; 10 bases map to TRBD2. After removal of 5 bases from V and 4 bases from J, the junction contained 12 bases not matched to a gene. Germline V lookup: CDR1 SGHAT, CDR2 FQNNGV. The CDR3 is 17 residues long. CDR3 in DNA: TGTGCCAGCAGCCTAAGAGTTCTAGCGGGAGAGGCAGATACGCAGTATTTT. Protein: CASSLRVLAGEADTQYF.

The chain is built from TRBV18 and TRBJ2-7, with TRBD1 matching over 10 bases. Germline CDR1 reads KGHSH; CDR2 reads LQKENI. Trimming at V came to 6 bases and at J to 3 bases, leaving 2 bases not matched to a gene. CDR3 length: 13 amino acids. The CDR3 nucleotides are TGTGCCAGCTCTCGGACAGGGGGCTACGAGCAGTACTTC. It encodes CASSRTGGYEQYF.

This chain links TRBV9 with TRBJ2-1; perhaps TRBD1 as D (5 bases). The V and J ends lost 0 bases and 4 bases respectively, with 11 bases between them. CDR3 length: 15 amino acids. Germline V gene sequence: CDR1 SGDLS, CDR2 YYNGEE. The CDR3 here is CASSVAGFGYNEQFF. CDR3 DNA sequence: TGTGCCAGCAGCGTAGCAGGGTTCGGGTACAATGAGCAGTTCTTC. The whole variable domain, remainder taken from reference TRBV9 and TRBJ2-1, is DSGVTQTPKHLITATGQRVTLRCSPRSGDLSVYWYQQSLDQGLQFLIQYYNGEERAKGNILERFSAQQFPDLHSELNLSSLELGDSALYFCASSVAGFGYNEQFFGPGTRLTVL.

The chain couples TRBV29-1 to TRBJ2-7; D perhaps matches TRBD2 (6 bases). With 4 bases removed from V and 0 bases from J, the gap between germline ends came to 13 bases. Germline V lookup: CDR1 SQVTM, CDR2 ANQGSEA. This CDR3 has 14 amino acids. The CDR3 here is CSVALAVTSYEQYF. The CDR3 coding sequence is TGCAGCGTTGCATTAGCGGTTACCTCCTACGAGCAGTACTTC.

The chain carries TRBV7-2 and TRBJ1-4; TRBD1 aligns across 7 bases. This CDR3 spans 14 amino acids. Germline V lookup: CDR1 SGHTA, CDR2 FQGNSA. The V and J ends lost 5 bases and 7 bases, in that order; junction bases with no gene match: 7. For the CDR3, the DNA is TGTGCCAGCAGCGAAAAGACAGGGTCTGAAAAACTGTTTTTT. It encodes CASSEKTGSEKLFF.

This rearrangement joins TRBV28 to TRBJ2-2; possible D gene TRBD1, 6 bases. V was trimmed by 6 bases and J by 6 bases, leaving 14 bases between them. The CDR3 totals 14 residues. The germline gives CDR1 MDHEN, CDR2 SYDVKM. The CDR3 coding sequence is TGTGCCAGCAGGGAATCAGGGGCACCCGGGGAGCTGTTTTTT. Protein product: CASRESGAPGELFF.

The chain employs TRBV14 and TRBJ2-3; 9 bases fit TRBD2. Losses at the gene ends were 1 base for V and 3 bases for J; bases not matched to a gene: 5. CDR1 SGHDN and CDR2 FVKESK come from the germline V gene. This CDR3 has 16 amino acids. In DNA, the CDR3 is TGTGCCAGCAGCCAAGTTCCTAGCGGGAAGACAGATACGCAGTATTTT. Its protein product is CASSQVPSGKTDTQYF. The whole variable domain, filled in from reference TRBV14 and TRBJ2-3, reads EAGVTQFPSHSVIEKGQTVTLRCDPISGHDNLYWYRRVMGKEIKFLLHFVKESKQDESGMPNNRFLAERTGGTYSTLKVQPAELEDSGVYFCASSQVPSGKTDTQYFGPGTRLTVL.

The chain couples TRBV3-1 (or the pseudogene TRBV3-2) to TRBJ1-1; D is possibly TRBD1 (5 bases). Germline V gene lookup returns CDR1 LGHDT and CDR2 YNNKEL (reference sequence). Trimming took off 4 bases at V and 0 bases at J, with 9 bases between the two ends. The CDR3 is 14 residues long. CDR3 sequence reads: CASSPKGMNTEAFF. The CDR3 coding sequence is TGTGCCAGCAGCCCCAAGGGGATGAACACTGAAGCTTTCTTT.

CDR3 sequence: CSVAPTGRYEQYF. In nucleotides, the CDR3 is TGCAGCGTGGCTCCGACAGGACGCTACGAGCAGTACTTC. V usage is TRBV29-1 and J usage is TRBJ2-7; a weak D match, TRBD1 (6 bases). Germline V gene sequence: CDR1 SQVTM, CDR2 ANQGSEA. Trimming left V 6 bases short and J 3 bases short, with 15 bases between. The CDR3 length is 13 residues.

V gene TRBV20-1 combines with J gene TRBJ2-3; 10 bases align to TRBD2. The V gene's germline CDR1 is DFQATT and CDR2 SNEGSKA (reference sequence). Trimming removed 3 bases from V and 6 bases from J; junction bases left unmatched: 9. The length of the CDR3 is 15 residues. The CDR3: CSASSLAGDTDTQYF. DNA for the CDR3: TGCAGTGCTAGTAGCCTAGCGGGAGACACGGATACGCAGTATTTT.

This clone was detected a few times. V gene TRBV12-5 combines with J gene TRBJ1-5; maybe TRBD1 (6 bases). This CDR3 has 23 amino acids. The V end lost 0 bases, the J end lost 0 bases, and 30 bases lay between the germline ends. Germline V gives CDR1 LGHNT, CDR2 FRNRAP. The DNA of the CDR3 is TGTGCTAGTGGTTTGGTTTCCGGGACACCCCACGGGATAGAACCCCATAGCAATCAGCCCCAGCATTTT. Encoded protein: CASGLVSGTPHGIEPHSNQPQHF.